This TCR beta chain was captured by sequencing in a study of cytomegalovirus exposure and HLA in healthy donors. Study findings and constraints: Reported performance of the classifier showed diagnosis of cytomegalovirus status with high specificity and sensitivity.

Libraries were prepared by immunoSEQ multiplex PCR; TCRdb keeps only in-frame clonotypes and omits some of them. The sample holds a few hundred thousand clones, nearly 90% seen once. In regard to this clone: Its cognate antigen is unknown.

Source material: PBMCs. The TCR originated in a woman between 18 and 30 years old in good health and CMV-seronegative.

For the CDR3, the DNA is TGTGCCAGCTCACTCAGCTACGAGCAGTACTTC. Protein sequence: CASSLSYEQYF. This chain uses TRBV18 with TRBJ2-7; no clear D gene. V was pared by 4 bases and J by 3 bases, with 4 bases between. From germline, CDR1 is KGHSH and CDR2 LQKENI. The CDR3 has 11 amino acids.